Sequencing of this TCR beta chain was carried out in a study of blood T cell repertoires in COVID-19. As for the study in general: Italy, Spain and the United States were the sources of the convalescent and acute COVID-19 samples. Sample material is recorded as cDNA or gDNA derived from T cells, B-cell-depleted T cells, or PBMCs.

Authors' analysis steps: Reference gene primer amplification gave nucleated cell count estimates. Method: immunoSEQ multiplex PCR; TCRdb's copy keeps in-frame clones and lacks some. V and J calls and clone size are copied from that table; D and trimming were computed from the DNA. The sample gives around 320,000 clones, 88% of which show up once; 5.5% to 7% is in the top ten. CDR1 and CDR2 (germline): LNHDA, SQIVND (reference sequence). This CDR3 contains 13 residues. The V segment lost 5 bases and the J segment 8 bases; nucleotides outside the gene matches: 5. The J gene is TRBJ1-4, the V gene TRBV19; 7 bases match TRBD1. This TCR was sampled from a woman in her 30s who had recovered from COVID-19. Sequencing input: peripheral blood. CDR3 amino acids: CASSERGREKLFF. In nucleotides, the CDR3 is TGTGCCAGTAGTGAGAGGGGGCGGGAAAAACTGTTTTTT.